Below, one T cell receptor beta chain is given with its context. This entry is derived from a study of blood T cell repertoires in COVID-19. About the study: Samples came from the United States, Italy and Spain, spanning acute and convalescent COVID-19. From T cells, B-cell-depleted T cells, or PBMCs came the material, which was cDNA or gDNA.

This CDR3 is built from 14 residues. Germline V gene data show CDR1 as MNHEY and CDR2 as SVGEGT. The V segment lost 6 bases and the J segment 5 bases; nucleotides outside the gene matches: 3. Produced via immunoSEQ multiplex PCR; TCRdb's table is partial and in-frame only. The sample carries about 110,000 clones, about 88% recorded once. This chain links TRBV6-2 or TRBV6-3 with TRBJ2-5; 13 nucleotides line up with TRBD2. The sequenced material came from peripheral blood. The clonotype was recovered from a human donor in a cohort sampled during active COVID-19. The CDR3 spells CASSGTSGVETQYF. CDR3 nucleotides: TGTGCCAGCAGCGGGACTAGCGGGGTTGAGACCCAGTACTTC.